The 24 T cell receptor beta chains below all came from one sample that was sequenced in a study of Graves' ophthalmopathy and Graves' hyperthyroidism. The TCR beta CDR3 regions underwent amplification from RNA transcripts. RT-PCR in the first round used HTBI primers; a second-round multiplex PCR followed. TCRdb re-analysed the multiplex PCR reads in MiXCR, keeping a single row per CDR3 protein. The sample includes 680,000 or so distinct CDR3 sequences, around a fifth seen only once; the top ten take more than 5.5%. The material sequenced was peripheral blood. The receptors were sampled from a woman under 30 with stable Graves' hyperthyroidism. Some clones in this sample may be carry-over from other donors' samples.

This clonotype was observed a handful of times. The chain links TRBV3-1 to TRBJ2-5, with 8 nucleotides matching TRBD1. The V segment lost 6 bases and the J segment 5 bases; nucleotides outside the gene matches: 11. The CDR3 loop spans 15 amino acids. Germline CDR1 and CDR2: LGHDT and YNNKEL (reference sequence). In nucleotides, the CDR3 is TGTGCCAGCAGACCCTCCCGGACAGGGTGGGAGACCCAGTACTTC. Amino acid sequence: CASRPSRTGWETQYF.

This CDR3 reads CASSLGKVGNTIYF. The CDR3 DNA sequence: TGTGCCAGCAGTCTGGGCAAGGTTGGAAACACCATATATTTT. The chain uses TRBV28 and TRBJ1-3; D unclear. In germline, CDR1 is MDHEN, CDR2 SYDVKM. This CDR3 spans 14 amino acids. Trimming cost V 5 bases and J 3 bases, with 11 bases left between them.

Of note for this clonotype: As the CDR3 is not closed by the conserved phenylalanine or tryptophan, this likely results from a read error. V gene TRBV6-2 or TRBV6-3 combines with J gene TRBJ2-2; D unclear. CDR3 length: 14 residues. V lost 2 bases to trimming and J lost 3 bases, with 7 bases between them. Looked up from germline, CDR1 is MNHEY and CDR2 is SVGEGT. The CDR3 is CASSYGGDTGELFS. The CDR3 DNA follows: TGTGCCAGCAGTTACGGTGGGGACACCGGGGAGCTGTTTTCT.

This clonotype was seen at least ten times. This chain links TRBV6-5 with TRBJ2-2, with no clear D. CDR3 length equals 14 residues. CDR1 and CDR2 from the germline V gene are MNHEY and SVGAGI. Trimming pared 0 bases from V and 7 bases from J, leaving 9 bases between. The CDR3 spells CASSYSGEYGELFF. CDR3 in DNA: TGTGCCAGCAGTTACTCCGGAGAATACGGGGAGCTGTTTTTT.

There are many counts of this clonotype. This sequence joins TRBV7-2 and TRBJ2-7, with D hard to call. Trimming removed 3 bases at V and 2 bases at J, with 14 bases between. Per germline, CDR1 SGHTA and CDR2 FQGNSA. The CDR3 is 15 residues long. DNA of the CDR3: TGTGCCAGCAGCTTTAGACCCGGCCATACCTACGAGCAGTACTTC. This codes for CASSFRPGHTYEQYF.

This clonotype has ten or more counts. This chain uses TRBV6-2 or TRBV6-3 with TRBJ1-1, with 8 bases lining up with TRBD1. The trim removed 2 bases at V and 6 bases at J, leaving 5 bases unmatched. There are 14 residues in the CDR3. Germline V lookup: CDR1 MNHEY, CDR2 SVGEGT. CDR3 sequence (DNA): TGTGCCAGCAGTTACAACGACAGGGGCGCTGAAGCTTTCTTT. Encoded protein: CASSYNDRGAEAFF.

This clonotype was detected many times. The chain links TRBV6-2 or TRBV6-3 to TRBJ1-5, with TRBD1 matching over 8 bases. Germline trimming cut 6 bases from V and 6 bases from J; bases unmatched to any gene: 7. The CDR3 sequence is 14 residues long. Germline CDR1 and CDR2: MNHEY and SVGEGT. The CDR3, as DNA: TGTGCCAGCAGCCACGACAGGGGAAGTCAGCCCCAGCATTTT. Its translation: CASSHDRGSQPQHF.

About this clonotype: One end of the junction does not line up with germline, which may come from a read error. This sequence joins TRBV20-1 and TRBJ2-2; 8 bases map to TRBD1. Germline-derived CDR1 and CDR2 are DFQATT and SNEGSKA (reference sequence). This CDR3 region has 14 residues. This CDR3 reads CSAGTGAYTGELCF. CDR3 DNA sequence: TGCAGTGCGGGGACAGGTGCTTACACCGGGGAGCTGTGTTTT.

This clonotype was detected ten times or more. CDR3 DNA sequence: TGTGCCAGCAGCGTCCTCGACAGGGCCCACGAGCAGTACTTC. Translation gives CASSVLDRAHEQYF. J is TRBJ2-7 and V is TRBV9; 7 nucleotides line up with TRBD1. The CDR3 loop spans 14 amino acids. J was trimmed by 5 bases and V by 2 bases; bases with no gene match: 7. Germline loops: CDR1 SGDLS, CDR2 YYNGEE.

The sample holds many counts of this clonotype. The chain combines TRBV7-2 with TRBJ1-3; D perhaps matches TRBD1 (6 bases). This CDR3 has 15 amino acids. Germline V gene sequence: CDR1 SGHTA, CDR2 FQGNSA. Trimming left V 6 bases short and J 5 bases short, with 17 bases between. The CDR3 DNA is TGTGCCAGCAGGCGAGGGGGGCAGGGGCGAAACACCATATATTTT. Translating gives CASRRGGQGRNTIYF.

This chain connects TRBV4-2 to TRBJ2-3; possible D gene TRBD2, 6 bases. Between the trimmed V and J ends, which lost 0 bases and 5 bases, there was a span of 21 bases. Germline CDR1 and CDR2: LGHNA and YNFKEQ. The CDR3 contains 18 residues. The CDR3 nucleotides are TGTGCCAGCAGCCAAGACATCCTAGGCCTAGCGACCCAAGATACGCAGTATTTT. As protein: CASSQDILGLATQDTQYF.

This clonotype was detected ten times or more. Here the CDR3 DNA reads TGTGCCACCAGTGATTCCCGTGTGGCAGGGACCATGAACACTGAAGCTTTCTTT. Translation: CATSDSRVAGTMNTEAFF. The chain links TRBV24-1 to TRBJ1-1; maybe TRBD1 (5 bases). V was pared by 2 bases and J by 0 bases, with 18 bases between. Germline-derived CDR1 and CDR2 are KGHDR and SFDVKD. CDR3 length: 18 amino acids.

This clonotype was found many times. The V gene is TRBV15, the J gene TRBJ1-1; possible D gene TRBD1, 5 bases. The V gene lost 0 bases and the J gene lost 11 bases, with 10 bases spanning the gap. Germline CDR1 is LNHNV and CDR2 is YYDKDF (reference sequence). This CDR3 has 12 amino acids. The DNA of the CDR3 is TGTGCCACCAGCAGAGATAACGGGGGGGCTTTCTTT. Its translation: CATSRDNGGAFF. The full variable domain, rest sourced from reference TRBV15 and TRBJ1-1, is DAMVIQNPRYQVTQFGKPVTLSCSQTLNHNVMYWYQQKSSQAPKLLFHYYDKDFNNEADTPDNFQSRRPNTSFCFLDIRSPGLGDTAMYLCATSRDNGGAFFGQGTRLTVV.

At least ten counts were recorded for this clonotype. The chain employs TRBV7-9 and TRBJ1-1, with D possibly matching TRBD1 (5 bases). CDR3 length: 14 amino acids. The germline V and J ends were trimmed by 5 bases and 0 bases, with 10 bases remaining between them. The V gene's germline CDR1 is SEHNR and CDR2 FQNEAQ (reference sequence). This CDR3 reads CASSQQDMNTEAFF. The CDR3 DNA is TGTGCCAGCAGCCAACAGGATATGAACACTGAAGCTTTCTTT.

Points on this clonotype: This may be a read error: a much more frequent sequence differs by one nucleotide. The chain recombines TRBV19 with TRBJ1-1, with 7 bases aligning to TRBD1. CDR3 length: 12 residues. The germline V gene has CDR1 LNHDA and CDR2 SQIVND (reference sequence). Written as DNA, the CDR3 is TGTACCATTTCTACAGGGGCCTATCAAGCTTTCTTT. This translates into CTISTGAYQAFF.

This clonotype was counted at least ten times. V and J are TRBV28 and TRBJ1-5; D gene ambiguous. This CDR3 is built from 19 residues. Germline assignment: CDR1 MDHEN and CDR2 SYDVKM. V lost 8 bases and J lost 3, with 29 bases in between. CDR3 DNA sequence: TGTGCCAGCGGGCTGTTATTCCCCGACGCCAACCACGCCAATCAGCCCCAGCATTTT. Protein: CASGLLFPDANHANQPQHF.

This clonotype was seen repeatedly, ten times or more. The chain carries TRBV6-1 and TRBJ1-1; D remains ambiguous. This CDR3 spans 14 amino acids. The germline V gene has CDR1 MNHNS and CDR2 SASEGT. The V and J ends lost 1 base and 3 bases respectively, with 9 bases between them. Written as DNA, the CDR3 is TGTGCCAGCAGTGAAGAGGTCCTATACACTGAAGCTTTCTTT. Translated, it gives CASSEEVLYTEAFF.

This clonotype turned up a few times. The CDR3 bases are TGTGCCAGCAGCTCCGGTGGGGGGCGCCACGAGCAGTACTTC. This gives the protein CASSSGGGRHEQYF. V is TRBV7-9 and J is TRBJ2-7, with D perhaps being TRBD1 or TRBD2 (6 bases each). Per germline, CDR1 SEHNR and CDR2 FQNEAQ (reference sequence). The ends were cut back, 4 bases at V and 5 bases at J, with 15 bases in the middle. The CDR3 has 14 residues.

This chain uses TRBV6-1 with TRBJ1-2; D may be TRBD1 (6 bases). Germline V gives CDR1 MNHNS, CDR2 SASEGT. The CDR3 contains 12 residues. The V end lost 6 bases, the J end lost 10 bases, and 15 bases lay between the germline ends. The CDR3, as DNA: TGTGCCAGCAGCCTACAGGGACCCGACTACACCTTC. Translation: CASSLQGPDYTF.

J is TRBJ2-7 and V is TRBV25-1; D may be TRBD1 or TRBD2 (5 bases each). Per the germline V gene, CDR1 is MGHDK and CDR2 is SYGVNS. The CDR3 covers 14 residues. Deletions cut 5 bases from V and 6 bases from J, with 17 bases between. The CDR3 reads CASSPARDDSEQYF. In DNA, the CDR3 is TGTGCCAGCAGTCCGGCCAGGGACGATTCCGAGCAGTACTTC.

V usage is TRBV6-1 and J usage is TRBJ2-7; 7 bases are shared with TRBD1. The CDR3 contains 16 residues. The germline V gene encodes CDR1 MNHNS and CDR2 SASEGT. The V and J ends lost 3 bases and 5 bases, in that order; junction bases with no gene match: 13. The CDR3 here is CASSDPENTGEHEQYF. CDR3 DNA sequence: TGTGCCAGCAGTGATCCGGAAAACACAGGGGAACACGAGCAGTACTTC.

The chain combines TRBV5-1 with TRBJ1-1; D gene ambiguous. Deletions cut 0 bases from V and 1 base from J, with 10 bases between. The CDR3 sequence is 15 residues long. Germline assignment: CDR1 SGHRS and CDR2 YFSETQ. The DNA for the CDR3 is TGCGCCAGCAGCTTGGACTTTTCCCGGAACACTGAAGCTTTCTTT. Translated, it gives CASSLDFSRNTEAFF.

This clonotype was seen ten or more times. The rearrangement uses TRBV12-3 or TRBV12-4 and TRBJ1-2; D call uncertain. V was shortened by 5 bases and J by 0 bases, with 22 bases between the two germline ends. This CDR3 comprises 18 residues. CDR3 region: CASSPRTGQSKTNYGYTF. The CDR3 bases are TGTGCCAGCAGTCCCCGGACTGGGCAGTCAAAGACTAACTATGGCTACACCTTC.

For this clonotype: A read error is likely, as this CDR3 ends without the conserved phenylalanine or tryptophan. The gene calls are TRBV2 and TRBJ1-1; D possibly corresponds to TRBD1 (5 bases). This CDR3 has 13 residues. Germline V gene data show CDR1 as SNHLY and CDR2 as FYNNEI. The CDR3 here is CATSTDENTEAFS. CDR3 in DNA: TGTGCCACTTCGACAGATGAGAACACCGAAGCTTTCTCT.